This T cell receptor (beta chain) stems from a study of blood T cell repertoires in COVID-19. Study summary: Sites in the United States, Italy and Spain provided acute and convalescent COVID-19 samples. PBMCs, B-cell-depleted T cells, or T cells were the source of the cDNA or gDNA that made up the material.

This CDR3 has 11 amino acids. Germline CDR1 reads GTSNPN; CDR2 reads SVGIG (reference sequence). Trimming cost V 1 base and J 7 bases, with 7 bases left between them. Original analysis: From reference gene primer amplification, estimates of nucleated cell counts were derived. Only in-frame clones appear in the TCRdb table, and some are missing; sequencing was by immunoSEQ multiplex PCR. V, J and clone size derive from that table, while D and trimming were established from the DNA sequence. Here the sample spans fewer than 250,000 clones, approximately 90% being singletons. The sequenced material came from peripheral blood. The clonotype originates from a man in his fifties with COVID-19, enrolled during active disease. The chain uses TRBV30 and TRBJ1-2; no clear D. CDR3 in DNA: TGTGCCTGGAGTGCCGGGGTTGGCTACACCTTC. Translated: CAWSAGVGYTF. Supplemented by reference TRBV30 and TRBJ1-2, the full variable domain reads SQTIHQWPATLVQPVGSPLSLECTVEGTSNPNLYWYRQAAGRGLQLLFYSVGIGQISSEVPQNLSASRPQDRQFILSSKKLLLSDSGFYLCAWSAGVGYTFGSGTRLTVV.